This TCR beta chain was obtained from a study of tumor-infiltrating lymphocytes in primary liver carcinoma. Overall study context: All lesions had stage T1-T3 N0M0 and about 4 to 10 cm widths.

This CDR3 contains 15 residues. Germline CDR1 reads GTSNPN; CDR2 reads SVGIG (reference sequence). With a constant-region primer, TCR beta cDNA was made from 400 to 550 ng of total RNA. It was through three nested multiplex PCR rounds of slightly modified ARM-PCR that TCR beta libraries arose. A C-beta reverse primer was combined with TRBV1-TRBV30 forward primers in the first two PCR rounds, and each round had about 10 cycles. TCRdb used MiXCR to reprocess the multiplex PCR reads, holding one entry per CDR3 protein. The sample shows approximately 190,000 distinct CDR3 sequences, around four fifths of them seen only once. Whole-study results and caveats: Tumor top-250-clone fraction significantly exceeded that of blood (p = 0.039).

Bulk tissue was left unsorted, and RNA and DNA were co-extracted from roughly 20-30 mg of it. Donors were untreated and chronically infected with HBV. The proportion of viable tumor cells exceeded 80% in every tumor sample. About this clonotype itself: Antigen specificity is unknown. Relative to the germline gene, one junction end is altered; a read error may explain this.

Source material: tumor tissue from primary liver carcinoma. The chain is built from TRBV30 and TRBJ1-5, with D possibly matching TRBD1 (6 bases). The origin of this receptor is a man aged 40-55 years with primary liver carcinoma and hepatitis B virus infection. For the CDR3, the DNA is TGTACCTGGGCCCTCGCGGGGGGGCGCAAACAGCCCCAGCATTTT. Protein: CTWALAGGRKQPQHF.